This T cell receptor beta chain was captured in a study of blood T cell repertoires in COVID-19. TCRdb's copy holds only in-frame clones and misses some; the assay was immunoSEQ multiplex PCR. The sample has over 95,000 clones, around 90% seen once. CDR3 length: 13 amino acids. Trimming shortened V by 1 base and J by 7 bases, and 7 bases separated the two germline ends. Sequenced sample: peripheral blood. The genes are TRBV12-3 or TRBV12-4 and TRBJ2-2; D possibly corresponds to TRBD2 (5 bases). This clonotype was sampled from a woman aged 50 to 60 with acute or convalescent COVID-19. The CDR3 protein is CASSLGRSGELFF. For the CDR3, the DNA is TGTGCCAGCAGTTTAGGGAGGAGCGGGGAGCTGTTTTTT.